This T cell receptor (beta chain) was identified during a study of shared clonotypes between healthy human individuals. The protocol was immunoSEQ multiplex PCR, while the TCRdb copy is restricted to in-frame clones and leaves out a portion. The profile shows about 2.5 million clones, around 90% of them singletons. V gave up 0 bases and J gave up 7 bases, with 10 bases separating them. Germline V lookup: CDR1 SGHTA, CDR2 FQGTGA. There are 14 residues in the CDR3. The chain links TRBV7-3 to TRBJ2-1, with D maybe TRBD1 (6 bases). Sequenced sample: naive CD4+ T cells from PBMCs. Subset here: CD45RA+ positively selected. This sequence originates from a man aged 18 to 30 in good health. Some clones in this sample may be carry-over from other donors' samples. The CDR3 bases are TGTGCCAGCAGCTTAACGCCAGGGGTAAATGAGCAGTTCTTC. Translation: CASSLTPGVNEQFF.